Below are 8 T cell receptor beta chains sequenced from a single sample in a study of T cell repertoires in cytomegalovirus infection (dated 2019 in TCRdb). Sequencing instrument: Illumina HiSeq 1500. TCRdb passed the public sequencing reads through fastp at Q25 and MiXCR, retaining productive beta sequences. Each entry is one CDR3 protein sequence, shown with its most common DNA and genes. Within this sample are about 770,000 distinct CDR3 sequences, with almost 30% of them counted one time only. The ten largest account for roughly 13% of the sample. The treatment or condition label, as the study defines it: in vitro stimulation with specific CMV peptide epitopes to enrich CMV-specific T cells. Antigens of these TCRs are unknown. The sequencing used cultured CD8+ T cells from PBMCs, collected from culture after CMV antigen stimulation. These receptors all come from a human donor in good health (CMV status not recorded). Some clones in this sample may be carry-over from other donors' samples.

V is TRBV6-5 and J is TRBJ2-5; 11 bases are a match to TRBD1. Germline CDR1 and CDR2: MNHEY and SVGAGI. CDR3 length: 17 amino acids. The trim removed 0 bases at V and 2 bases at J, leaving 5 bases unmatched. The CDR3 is CASSYSRTGGVQETQYF. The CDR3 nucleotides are TGTGCCAGCAGTTACTCGAGGACAGGGGGCGTGCAAGAGACCCAGTACTTC.

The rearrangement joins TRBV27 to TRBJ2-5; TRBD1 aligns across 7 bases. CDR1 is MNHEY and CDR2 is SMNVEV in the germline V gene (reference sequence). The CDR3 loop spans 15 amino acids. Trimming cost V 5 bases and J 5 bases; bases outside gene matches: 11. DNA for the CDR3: TGTGCCAGCAGTGATAGACAGGGATTGAGGGAGACCCAGTACTTC. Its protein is CASSDRQGLRETQYF.

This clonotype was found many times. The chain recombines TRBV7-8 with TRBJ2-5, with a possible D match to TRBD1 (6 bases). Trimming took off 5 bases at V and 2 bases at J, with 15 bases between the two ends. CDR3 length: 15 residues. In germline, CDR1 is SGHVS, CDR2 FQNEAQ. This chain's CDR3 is CASSEPRDTQETQYF. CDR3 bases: TGTGCCAGCAGCGAACCCCGGGACACACAAGAGACCCAGTACTTC.

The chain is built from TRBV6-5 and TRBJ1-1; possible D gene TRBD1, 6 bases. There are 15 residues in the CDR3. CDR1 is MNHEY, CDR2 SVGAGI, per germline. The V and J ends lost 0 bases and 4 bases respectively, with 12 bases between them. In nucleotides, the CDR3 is TGTGCCAGCAGTTACTCGAAAGGGGGGAGCACTGAAGCTTTCTTT. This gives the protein CASSYSKGGSTEAFF.

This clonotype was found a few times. The CDR3 spells CASSVGNTQYF. CDR3 sequence (DNA): TGTGCCAGCAGCGTAGGGAACACCCAGTACTTC. The rearrangement links TRBV7-9 to TRBJ2-5; D is unresolved. The CDR3 has 11 residues. In germline, CDR1 is SEHNR, CDR2 FQNEAQ (reference sequence). The ends were cut back, 5 bases at V and 8 bases at J, with 9 bases in the middle.

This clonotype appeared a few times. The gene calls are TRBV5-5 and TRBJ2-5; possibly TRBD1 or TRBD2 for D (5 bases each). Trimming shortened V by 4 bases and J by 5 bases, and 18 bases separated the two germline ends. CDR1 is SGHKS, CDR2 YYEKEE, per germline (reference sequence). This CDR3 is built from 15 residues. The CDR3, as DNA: TGTGCCAGCAGCGCACTCCCAGGGACCTGGGAGACCCAGTACTTC. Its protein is CASSALPGTWETQYF.

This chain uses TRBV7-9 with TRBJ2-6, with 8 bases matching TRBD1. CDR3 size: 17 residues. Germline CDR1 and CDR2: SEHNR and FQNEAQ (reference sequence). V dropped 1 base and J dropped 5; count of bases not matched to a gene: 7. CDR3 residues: CASSLVGTGKWANVLTF. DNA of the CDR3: TGTGCCAGCAGCTTAGTCGGGACAGGCAAGTGGGCCAACGTCCTGACTTTC.

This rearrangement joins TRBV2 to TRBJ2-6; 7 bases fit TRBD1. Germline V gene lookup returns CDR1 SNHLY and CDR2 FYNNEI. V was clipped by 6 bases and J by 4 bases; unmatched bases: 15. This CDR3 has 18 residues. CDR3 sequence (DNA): TGTGCCAGCAGAGATGACAGGGTTCCTTTTGTGGGGGCCAACGTCCTGACTTTC. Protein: CASRDDRVPFVGANVLTF.